The table lists the clone carrying this TCR beta chain with a count of one. From the RT-PCR reads, TCRdb called clonotypes with MiXCR, one entry per CDR3 protein. The profile covers about 700,000 distinct CDR3 sequences, with around 14% appearing a single time and roughly 3.9% taken by the ten largest. The CDR3 loop spans 16 amino acids. Germline V gene lookup returns CDR1 LGHDT and CDR2 YNNKEL (reference sequence). V lost 4 bases and J lost 4; bases outside the gene matches: 9. Sequencing was done on a sample of memory CD4+ T cells from blood. The gene calls are TRBV3-1 and TRBJ2-1, with 8 bases aligning to TRBD2. This sequence originates from a female donor in good health, serving as a healthy control. The CDR3, as DNA: TGTGCCAGCAGCCCTCCCGGACTAGCAGATTACAATGAGCAGTTCTTC. It yields the protein CASSPPGLADYNEQFF.